This TCR beta chain originates from a study of metastatic and nonmetastatic thyroid tumors. On the study more broadly: Repertoire comparisons spanned blood and tumor or nodule tissue from malignant and benign thyroid patients.

Every patient underwent thyroid surgery untreated. General study points: In blood and tumor, TCR beta diversity was reportedly significantly higher in malignant thyroid tumors than in benign nodules.

Per the original methods: Variation in CDR3 across clinicopathological groups served as the basis for constructing a distant-metastasis classifier in papillary thyroid cancer. TCRdb reanalyzed the PCR reads with MiXCR. For this entry, the V and J calls and clone size follow TCRdb and not the study's own pipeline. The sample consists of 84,000 or so clones, 8.6% of them appearing once. CDR3 size: 13 residues. Trimming cost V 7 bases and J 3 bases, with 12 bases left between them. CDR1 and CDR2 from the germline V gene are LNHDA and SQIVND (reference sequence). In its sample, this clone was seen many times. Its antigen remains unidentified.

This TCR was sampled from a female donor with papillary thyroid cancer or a benign thyroid nodule (not recorded which). Some clones in this sample may be carry-over from other donors' samples. The material sequenced was blood. The V gene is TRBV19, the J gene TRBJ2-5; tentatively, D is TRBD1 (6 bases). CDR3 region: CASNGQGKETQYF. The CDR3, as DNA: TGTGCCAGTAACGGTCAGGGGAAAGAGACCCAGTACTTC.